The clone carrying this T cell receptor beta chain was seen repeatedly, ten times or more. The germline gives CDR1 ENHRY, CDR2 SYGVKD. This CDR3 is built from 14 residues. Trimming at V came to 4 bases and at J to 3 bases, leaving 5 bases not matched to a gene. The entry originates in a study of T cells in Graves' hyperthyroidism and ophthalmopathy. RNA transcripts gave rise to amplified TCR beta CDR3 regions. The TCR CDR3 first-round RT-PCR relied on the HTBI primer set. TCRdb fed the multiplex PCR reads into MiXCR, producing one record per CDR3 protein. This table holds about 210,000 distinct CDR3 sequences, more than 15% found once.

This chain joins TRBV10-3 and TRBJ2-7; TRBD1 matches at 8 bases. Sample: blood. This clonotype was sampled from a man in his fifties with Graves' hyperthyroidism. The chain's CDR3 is CAISGGQEYYEQYF. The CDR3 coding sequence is TGTGCCATCAGTGGGGGACAGGAGTACTACGAGCAGTACTTC.